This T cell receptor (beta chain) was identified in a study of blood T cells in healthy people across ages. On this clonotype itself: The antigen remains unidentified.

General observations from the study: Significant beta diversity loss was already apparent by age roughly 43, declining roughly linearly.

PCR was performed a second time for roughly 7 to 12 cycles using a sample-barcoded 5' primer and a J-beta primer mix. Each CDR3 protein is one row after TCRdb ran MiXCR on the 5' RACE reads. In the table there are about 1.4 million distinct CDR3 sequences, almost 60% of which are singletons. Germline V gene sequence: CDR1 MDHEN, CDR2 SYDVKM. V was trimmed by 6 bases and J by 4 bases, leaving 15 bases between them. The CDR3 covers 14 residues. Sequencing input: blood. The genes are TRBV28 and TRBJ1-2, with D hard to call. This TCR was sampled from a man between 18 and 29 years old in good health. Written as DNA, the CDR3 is TGTGCCAGCAGGCGACTCCGGGTCCTCTATGGCTACACCTTC. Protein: CASRRLRVLYGYTF.